The T cell receptor (beta chain) described here comes from a study of cytomegalovirus exposure and HLA in healthy donors. The overall study: From about 170 million T cells, an earlier analysis saw roughly 100 million unique TCR beta sequences.

The PCR ran on 60 Vbeta and 13 Jbeta primers. Clones were read by immunoSEQ multiplex PCR, and TCRdb kept only the in-frame ones, dropping some. Its listing shows tens of thousands of clones. Remarks on this clone: Antigen: not known.

General observations from the study: Equally common other TCR beta chains were less clonally expanded than HLA-associated ones, a later analysis found. Reportedly, fewer N-insertions than the roughly 700-donor mean appeared in an Asian-associated ancestry cluster in a later analysis. A classifier reportedly called cytomegalovirus status with high sensitivity and specificity.

CDR1 and CDR2 from the germline V gene are SNHLY and FYNNEI. V was clipped by 5 bases and J by 1 base, with 11 bases between them. The CDR3 length is 14 residues. The sequenced sample consisted of PBMCs. This rearrangement joins TRBV2 to TRBJ1-1; no firm D call. The receptor's source is a man aged 50-60 years in good health and CMV-seropositive. Here the CDR3 reads CASSTSRQNTEAFF. In DNA form, the CDR3 reads TGTGCCAGCAGTACGTCCCGACAGAACACTGAAGCTTTCTTT.